Listed here are 31 T cell receptor beta chains from one sample, sequenced in a study of blood T cell repertoires in COVID-19. Produced via immunoSEQ multiplex PCR; TCRdb's table is partial and in-frame only. Here the sample spans about 170,000 clones, about four fifths being singletons. Sample: peripheral blood. The source is a woman over 75 with acute or convalescent COVID-19.

V and J are TRBV7-9 and TRBJ2-3; a weak D match, TRBD2 (6 bases). From germline, CDR1 is SEHNR and CDR2 FQNEAQ (reference sequence). This CDR3 is built from 15 residues. Deletions cut 11 bases from V and 1 base from J, with 19 bases between. In DNA, the CDR3 is TGTGCCGCCCCCCGGACGGGAGAGGGCACAGATACGCAGTATTTT. It yields the protein CAAPRTGEGTDTQYF. Based on the CDR3 plus reference TRBV7-9 and TRBJ2-3, the full variable domain is DTGVSQNPRHKITKRGQNVTFRCDPISEHNRLYWYRQTLGQGPEFLTYFQNEAQLEKSRLLSDRFSAERPKGSFSTLEIQRTEQGDSAMYLCAAPRTGEGTDTQYFGPGTRLTVL.

This clone was seen only once. This chain links TRBV2 with TRBJ1-5; TRBD1 might be the D (5 bases). Trimming stripped 2 bases from V and 6 bases from J, with 14 bases between. The length of the CDR3 is 15 residues. Per the germline V gene, CDR1 is SNHLY and CDR2 is FYNNEI. CDR3 in DNA: TGTGCCAGCAGTGAATTACGCCAGGGCTCTCAGCCCCAGCATTTT. It specifies CASSELRQGSQPQHF.

The V call is TRBV3-1 (or the pseudogene TRBV3-2), the J call TRBJ2-1; 11 bases map to TRBD1. Losses at the gene ends were 8 bases for V and 7 bases for J; bases not matched to a gene: 7. In germline, CDR1 is LGHDT, CDR2 YNNKEL (reference sequence). CDR3 length: 14 residues. The CDR3: CASSGQGAFNEQFF. Here the CDR3 DNA reads TGTGCCAGCTCCGGACAGGGGGCGTTTAATGAGCAGTTCTTC.

The chain couples TRBV5-1 to TRBJ2-1; D is unclear. The CDR3 is 14 amino acids. Trimming stripped 4 bases from V and 6 bases from J, with 14 bases between. The germline CDR1 and CDR2 sequences are SGHRS and YFSETQ. CDR3 protein: CASSPELNTNEQFF. For the CDR3, the DNA is TGCGCCAGCAGCCCAGAATTAAACACCAATGAGCAGTTCTTC.

The chain carries TRBV18 and TRBJ1-2, with D maybe TRBD1 (5 bases). The V end was cut by 3 bases, the J end by 4 bases, with 18 bases between. This CDR3 contains 16 residues. Germline loops: CDR1 KGHSH, CDR2 LQKENI. The CDR3 here is CASSPTRTQGPYGYTF. CDR3 DNA: TGTGCCAGCTCACCGACCCGGACGCAGGGCCCCTATGGCTACACCTTC.

The rearrangement uses TRBV6-4 and TRBJ2-7; TRBD2 matches 7 bases. CDR3 length: 17 amino acids. Germline V gene sequence: CDR1 MRHNA, CDR2 SNTAGT. Trimming took 0 bases from V and 0 from J; bases not matched to a gene: 8. CDR3 sequence (DNA): TGTGCCAGCAGTGACTCATTGCCTAGCGGAAGCTCCTACGAGCAGTACTTC. This codes for CASSDSLPSGSSYEQYF.

This clone has just one count. The rearrangement joins TRBV4-1 to TRBJ1-2; possibly TRBD1 for D (6 bases). Germline V gene data show CDR1 as MGHRA and CDR2 as YSYEKL. The CDR3 has 16 amino acids. Trimming removed 2 bases at V and 3 bases at J, with 16 bases between. Here the CDR3 reads CASSQSKERGYYGYTF. CDR3 coding DNA: TGCGCCAGCAGCCAAAGCAAAGAGAGGGGGTACTATGGCTACACCTTC.

The rearrangement joins TRBV27 to TRBJ1-1; D perhaps matches TRBD1 (6 bases). The CDR3 is 14 residues long. V was cut by 0 bases and J by 4 bases, with 9 bases left in between. Germline assignment: CDR1 MNHEY and CDR2 SMNVEV (reference sequence). The CDR3 sequence: CASSLSWGLTEAFF. The CDR3 DNA reads TGTGCCAGCAGTTTATCATGGGGGCTCACTGAAGCTTTCTTT.

This chain links TRBV10-3 with TRBJ2-5; 7 bases agree with TRBD1. CDR3 length: 15 residues. Per the germline V gene, CDR1 is ENHRY and CDR2 is SYGVKD. V was clipped by 2 bases and J by 1 base; unmatched bases: 4. The CDR3 DNA is TGTGCCATCAGTGAGCCGGGACAGCCCCAAGAGACCCAGTACTTC. Protein sequence: CAISEPGQPQETQYF.

The gene calls are TRBV7-3 and TRBJ2-5; TRBD2 agrees at 7 bases. J was trimmed by 7 bases and V by 5 bases; bases with no gene match: 10. This CDR3 is built from 14 residues. Per the germline V gene, CDR1 is SGHTA and CDR2 is FQGTGA. This CDR3 is CASSPTTGGGTQYF. Written as DNA, the CDR3 is TGTGCCAGCAGCCCCACAACGGGGGGTGGGACCCAGTACTTC.

The chain has TRBV12-3 or TRBV12-4 and TRBJ1-5; D perhaps matches TRBD1 (6 bases). V shed 8 bases and J shed 7 bases, with 12 bases lying between them. This CDR3 contains 12 residues. In DNA, the CDR3 is TGTGCCAGCGAACAGGGCGGGCAGCCCCAGCATTTT. It yields the protein CASEQGGQPQHF.

This clone has more than one count but fewer than ten. The rearrangement joins TRBV6-5 to TRBJ2-7; 7 bases agree with TRBD2. V lost 6 bases and J lost 4; bases outside the gene matches: 3. CDR1 is MNHEY and CDR2 is SVGAGI in the germline V gene. The CDR3 is 12 residues long. This chain's CDR3 is CASSLLAYEQYF. The CDR3 DNA sequence: TGTGCCAGCAGCCTACTAGCGTACGAGCAGTACTTC.

The gene calls are TRBV5-1 and TRBJ2-3; 7 bases are a match to TRBD1. The V segment lost 1 base and the J segment 2 bases; nucleotides outside the gene matches: 10. Germline V gene sequence: CDR1 SGHRS, CDR2 YFSETQ. This CDR3 comprises 17 residues. CDR3 in amino acids: CASSLSSGGIPTDTQYF. CDR3 bases: TGCGCCAGCAGCTTGTCCTCAGGGGGAATCCCCACAGATACGCAGTATTTT.

This clone was observed a single time. One end of the junction fails to match germline, which may point to a read error. The chain links TRBV5-4 to TRBJ1-2, with 9 bases matching TRBD1. This CDR3 contains 15 residues. The germline V gene encodes CDR1 SGHNT and CDR2 YYREEE (reference sequence). Here the CDR3 reads CASTLRTGANYGYTF. CDR3 coding DNA: TGTGCCAGCACCTTGCGGACAGGGGCTAACTATGGCTACACCTTC.

The chain uses TRBV5-1 and TRBJ2-7; TRBD1 is a possible D gene (6 bases). The length of the CDR3 is 14 residues. Trimming took 1 base from V and 5 from J, leaving 13 bases between them. Germline V CDR1 and CDR2: SGHRS, YFSETQ. CDR3 residues: CASSLLQGRNEQYF. The DNA of the CDR3 is TGCGCCAGCAGCTTGTTACAGGGCCGGAACGAGCAGTACTTC.

This sequence joins TRBV9 and TRBJ1-2; TRBD1 aligns across 9 bases. This CDR3 comprises 15 residues. Germline V gene sequence: CDR1 SGDLS, CDR2 YYNGEE. V was pared by 3 bases and J by 7 bases, with 10 bases of the junction left unmatched. CDR3 protein: CASSATGTGSFGYTF. The CDR3 coding sequence is TGTGCCAGCAGCGCCACCGGGACAGGGTCTTTTGGCTACACCTTC.

This clone was counted only a few times. V and J are TRBV7-9 and TRBJ1-1, with 10 positions matching TRBD1. Trimming removed 6 bases from V and 5 bases from J; junction bases left unmatched: 6. Per the germline V gene, CDR1 is SEHNR and CDR2 is FQNEAQ (reference sequence). The CDR3 loop spans 14 amino acids. CDR3 DNA: TGTGCCAGCAGTCCCGACAGGGGGCAAACTGAAGCTTTCTTT. Amino acid sequence: CASSPDRGQTEAFF.

This clone was found a few times. The chain joins TRBV28 to TRBJ1-4; possibly TRBD1 for D (5 bases). The ends were cut back, 7 bases at V and 8 bases at J, with 17 bases in the middle. The CDR3 runs to 14 residues. CDR1 and CDR2 from the germline V gene are MDHEN and SYDVKM. CDR3 residues: CASTPGGIGEKLFF. The CDR3 DNA is TGTGCCAGCACCCCGGGGGGGATTGGAGAAAAACTGTTTTTT.

The V and J genes are TRBV19 and TRBJ1-1, with TRBD1 identical over 7 bases. Germline V gene sequence: CDR1 LNHDA, CDR2 SQIVND (reference sequence). The CDR3 extends over 14 amino acids. J gave up 0 bases and V 9 bases, and 7 bases lay outside the gene matches. DNA for the CDR3: TGTGCCAGCTCGAGGGACAGCATGAACACTGAAGCTTTCTTT. Amino acid sequence: CASSRDSMNTEAFF.

This clone was detected only a few times. The chain combines TRBV28 with TRBJ2-7; 10 bases agree with TRBD1. Germline trimming cut 9 bases from V and 6 bases from J; bases unmatched to any gene: 5. CDR3 length: 12 amino acids. The germline V gene encodes CDR1 MDHEN and CDR2 SYDVKM. The chain's CDR3 is CASGTGDSEQYF. The CDR3 DNA follows: TGTGCCAGTGGGACAGGGGATAGCGAGCAGTACTTC.

The V call is TRBV30, the J call TRBJ1-1; 9 bases are a match to TRBD1. CDR1 and CDR2 from the germline V gene are GTSNPN and SVGIG (reference sequence). V gave up 0 bases and J gave up 11 bases; unmatched junction bases: 4. The CDR3 is 12 amino acids. The CDR3, as DNA: TGTGCCTGGAGTGTGGGGACAGGGATTGCTTTCTTT. Translation: CAWSVGTGIAFF.

This chain joins TRBV19 and TRBJ1-5; D is uncertain. The CDR3 runs to 15 residues. Between the trimmed V and J ends, which lost 1 base and 7 bases, there was a span of 14 bases. In germline, CDR1 is LNHDA, CDR2 SQIVND (reference sequence). This CDR3 reads CASSIAPTEGQPQHF. The DNA of the CDR3 is TGTGCCAGTAGTATAGCCCCCACCGAGGGCCAGCCCCAGCATTTT.

This clone was seen more than once but under ten times. This chain joins TRBV5-1 and TRBJ1-6; TRBD1 might be the D (6 bases). Germline lookup yields CDR1 SGHRS and CDR2 YFSETQ. The V gene lost 7 bases and the J gene lost 11 bases, with 19 bases spanning the gap. CDR3 length: 14 amino acids. The CDR3 region is CASSSGGQNPPLHF. In nucleotides, the CDR3 is TGCGCCAGCTCCTCCGGGGGGCAAAATCCACCCCTCCACTTT. Complete variable domain (other parts from reference TRBV5-1 and TRBJ1-6): KAGVTQTPRYLIKTRGQQVTLSCSPISGHRSVSWYQQTPGQGLQFLFEYFSETQRNKGNFPGRFSGRQFSNSRSEMNVSTLELGDSALYLCASSSGGQNPPLHFGNGTRLTVT.

The genes are TRBV11-2 and TRBJ2-1; 7 bases map to TRBD1. The CDR3 spans 13 residues. With V trimmed by 5 bases and J by 5 bases, 3 bases remained unmatched. The germline gives CDR1 SGHAT, CDR2 FQNNGV. The CDR3 coding sequence is TGTGCCAGCAGCACGGACAGGCACAATGAGCAGTTCTTC. Its protein product is CASSTDRHNEQFF.

This clone was counted between two and nine times. J is TRBJ2-7 and V is TRBV6-1; D remains unclear. Trimming stripped 0 bases from V and 6 bases from J, with 9 bases between. Germline CDR1 is MNHNS and CDR2 is SASEGT. This CDR3 is built from 13 residues. The CDR3 DNA sequence: TGTGCCAGCAGTGAAGCTCAATACTCCGAGCAGTACTTC. It yields the protein CASSEAQYSEQYF.

A remark on this clone: Additional DNA sequences in this sample encode the identical CDR3. The chain carries TRBV5-4 and TRBJ1-2; 7 bases agree with TRBD1. The CDR3 length is 15 residues. The germline V gene has CDR1 SGHNT and CDR2 YYREEE (reference sequence). Losses at the gene ends were 0 bases for V and 0 bases for J; bases not matched to a gene: 2. This CDR3 reads CASSLGQGTNYGYTF. The CDR3 DNA sequence: TGTGCCAGCAGCTTGGGACAGGGAACTAACTATGGCTACACCTTC.

This rearrangement joins TRBV4-1 to TRBJ1-4, with D unresolved. CDR1 is MGHRA and CDR2 is YSYEKL in the germline V gene. The germline V and J ends were trimmed by 1 base and 4 bases, with 13 bases remaining between them. The CDR3 is 16 amino acids. The CDR3 protein is CASSQVVGVLNEKLFF. The CDR3, as DNA: TGCGCCAGCAGCCAAGTAGTCGGGGTACTTAATGAAAAACTGTTTTTT.

This clone was seen a handful of times. The chain combines TRBV6-6 with TRBJ1-1; D is ambiguous. The CDR3 consists of 11 residues. Germline V gene data show CDR1 as MNHNY and CDR2 as SVGAGI (reference sequence). Trimming removed 7 bases from V and 4 bases from J, with 7 bases in between. CDR3 residues: CASNGGTEAFF. CDR3 coding DNA: TGTGCCAGCAACGGTGGCACTGAAGCTTTCTTT.

The rearrangement links TRBV9 to TRBJ1-6; TRBD1 matches at 8 bases. V gave up 5 bases and J gave up 9 bases; unmatched junction bases: 7. Germline assignment: CDR1 SGDLS and CDR2 YYNGEE. The CDR3 runs to 14 residues. The CDR3 loop is CASRADRGGSPLHF. Written as DNA, the CDR3 is TGTGCCAGCAGAGCAGACAGGGGTGGTTCACCCCTCCACTTT. The entire variable domain, with the rest obtained from reference TRBV9 and TRBJ1-6, is as follows: DSGVTQTPKHLITATGQRVTLRCSPRSGDLSVYWYQQSLDQGLQFLIQYYNGEERAKGNILERFSAQQFPDLHSELNLSSLELGDSALYFCASRADRGGSPLHFGNGTRLTVT.

The V call is TRBV5-1, the J call TRBJ2-7; TRBD2 agrees at 11 bases. CDR3 length: 15 amino acids. Germline loops: CDR1 SGHRS, CDR2 YFSETQ. The trim removed 4 bases at V and 0 bases at J, leaving 3 bases unmatched. The CDR3 sequence is CASSPTSGSSYEQYF. CDR3 bases: TGCGCCAGCAGCCCAACTAGCGGGAGCTCCTACGAGCAGTACTTC.

The chain couples TRBV12-3 or TRBV12-4 to TRBJ1-1; D uncertain. CDR3 length: 13 amino acids. Trimming left V 8 bases short and J 4 bases short, with 14 bases between. The CDR3 nucleotides read TGTGCCAGCCGCCCGTGGGCTGGCACTGAAGCTTTCTTT. Translated: CASRPWAGTEAFF.